One and the same sample provided the 31 T cell receptor beta chains below, sequenced in a study of long-term antiretroviral therapy in people with HIV. The immunoSEQ assay was v3.0, run at survey level. Method: immunoSEQ multiplex PCR; TCRdb's copy keeps in-frame clones and lacks some. The sample comprises some 26,000 clones, about 85% of which are singletons, and around 4.7% rests with the top ten. The sequenced sample was unsorted PBMCs, obtained 2.7 years after starting antiretroviral therapy. The receptors were sampled from a man between 35 and 55 years old with HIV.

This chain connects TRBV19 to TRBJ2-5; 10 bases line up with TRBD1. Trimming took 4 bases from V and 2 from J; bases not matched to a gene: 4. The CDR3 has 15 amino acids. Germline lookup yields CDR1 LNHDA and CDR2 SQIVND (reference sequence). The CDR3 DNA sequence: TGTGCCAGTAGTAGGAGGGACAGGGGTCAAGAGACCCAGTACTTC. Translating it yields CASSRRDRGQETQYF.

The chain employs TRBV4-2 and TRBJ2-3; 8 bases map to TRBD2. The V gene's germline CDR1 is LGHNA and CDR2 YNFKEQ. J was trimmed by 0 bases and V by 1 base; bases with no gene match: 6. CDR3 length: 17 residues. CDR3 amino acids: CASSQAPLAVSTDTQYF. The CDR3 bases are TGTGCCAGCAGCCAAGCCCCACTAGCGGTTAGCACAGATACGCAGTATTTT.

The chain employs TRBV19 and TRBJ2-1; 9 positions agree with TRBD2. CDR1 and CDR2 (germline): LNHDA, SQIVND (reference sequence). V was pared by 1 base and J by 0 bases, with 10 bases of the junction left unmatched. This CDR3 is 19 amino acids long. CDR3 coding DNA: TGTGCCAGTAGTATAGGGGTGACTAGCGGCCAGAGCTCCTACAATGAGCAGTTCTTC. Protein product: CASSIGVTSGQSSYNEQFF.

This clone was observed once. V and J are TRBV27 and TRBJ2-6; D is unclear. This CDR3 spans 12 amino acids. Germline V gives CDR1 MNHEY, CDR2 SMNVEV (reference sequence). V was trimmed by 5 bases and J by 4 bases, leaving 3 bases between them. CDR3 sequence reads: CASSAGANVLTF. CDR3 DNA sequence: TGTGCCAGCAGTGCCGGGGCCAACGTCCTGACTTTC.

J is TRBJ2-7 and V is TRBV7-3; possibly TRBD1 for D (6 bases). The germline V and J ends were trimmed by 4 bases and 5 bases, with 12 bases remaining between them. CDR3 size: 13 residues. Per the germline V gene, CDR1 is SGHTA and CDR2 is FQGTGA. In DNA, the CDR3 is TGTGCCAGCAGCTCATCCAGGGGTGACGAGCAGTACTTC. Encoded protein: CASSSSRGDEQYF.

The J gene is TRBJ1-1, the V gene TRBV4-3; D remains unclear. The CDR3 extends over 12 amino acids. The germline CDR1 and CDR2 sequences are LGHNA and YSLEER. The ends were cut back, 5 bases at V and 7 bases at J, with 11 bases in the middle. This CDR3 is CASSMGGSEAFF. DNA of the CDR3: TGCGCCAGCAGCATGGGTGGAAGTGAAGCTTTCTTT.

This chain connects TRBV5-6 to TRBJ2-7, with no clear D. Germline CDR1 reads SGHDT; CDR2 reads YYEEEE. CDR3 length equals 12 residues. Trimming cost V 4 bases and J 5 bases, with 10 bases left between them. The CDR3, as DNA: TGTGCCAGCAGCAAATGGTCAAACGAGCAGTACTTC. It yields the protein CASSKWSNEQYF.

The gene calls are TRBV7-2 and TRBJ2-5; D perhaps matches TRBD2 (7 bases). V lost 4 bases and J lost 4, with 16 bases in between. The germline gives CDR1 SGHTA, CDR2 FQGNSA. This CDR3 contains 15 residues. The DNA of the CDR3 is TGTGCCAGCAGCTGGGGGGGCAGGGAGGGAGAGACCCAGTACTTC. This codes for CASSWGGREGETQYF.

This clone came up a few times. The rearrangement joins TRBV2 to TRBJ1-6, with TRBD1 as a possible D gene (5 bases). The germline gives CDR1 SNHLY, CDR2 FYNNEI. Trimming pared 3 bases from V and 13 bases from J, leaving 10 bases between. There are 12 residues in the CDR3. In nucleotides, the CDR3 is TGTGCCAGCAGTGATGGGGCGGGGCCCCTCCACTTT. Amino acids: CASSDGAGPLHF.

This chain uses TRBV15 with TRBJ1-4; D is unclear. Trimming took off 0 bases at V and 7 bases at J, with 9 bases between the two ends. Germline assignment: CDR1 LNHNV and CDR2 YYDKDF (reference sequence). The CDR3 is made up of 14 amino acids. The CDR3 DNA is TGTGCCACCAGCAGAGATGGTACAAGTGAAAAACTGTTTTTT. Residues: CATSRDGTSEKLFF.

The chain is built from TRBV10-3 and TRBJ2-5, with D unresolved. Germline V gene data show CDR1 as ENHRY and CDR2 as SYGVKD. The V end lost 4 bases, the J end lost 4 bases, and 13 bases lay between the germline ends. The CDR3 has 14 amino acids. CDR3 nucleotides: TGTGCCATCAGTGTTCCCGGATCTGGAGAGACCCAGTACTTC. This translates into CAISVPGSGETQYF.

The chain employs TRBV19 and TRBJ1-5, with a possible D match to TRBD1 (5 bases). CDR3 length: 13 residues. CDR1 and CDR2 from the germline V gene are LNHDA and SQIVND (reference sequence). The V gene lost 3 bases and the J gene lost 5 bases, with 8 bases spanning the gap. The CDR3 DNA follows: TGTGCCAGTAGTATCCAGGGTTATCAGCCCCAGCATTTT. Translating it yields CASSIQGYQPQHF.

CDR3 coding DNA: TGTGCCACTAGGAGCCCCAATGAGCAGTTCTTC. It is translated as CATRSPNEQFF. V is TRBV19 and J is TRBJ2-1; D remains unclear. Per germline, CDR1 LNHDA and CDR2 SQIVND (reference sequence). The CDR3 runs 11 residues. The ends were cut back, 10 bases at V and 6 bases at J, with 10 bases in the middle.

The chain is built from TRBV7-2 and TRBJ2-7, with 12 bases aligning to TRBD2. Germline CDR1 SGHTA, CDR2 FQGNSA. The trim removed 1 base at V and 2 bases at J, leaving 6 bases unmatched. This CDR3 contains 17 residues. Here the CDR3 DNA reads TGTGCCAGCAGCTTAGTGCGGGCTAGCGGGAGGGCCTACGAGCAGTACTTC. Protein product: CASSLVRASGRAYEQYF.

The CDR3: CAWSEGTGLSGNTIYF. The CDR3 nucleotides read TGTGCCTGGAGCGAGGGGACGGGACTCTCTGGAAACACCATATATTTT. J is TRBJ1-3 and V is TRBV30, with D possibly matching TRBD1 (5 bases). Trimming shortened V by 3 bases and J by 0 bases, and 15 bases separated the two germline ends. This CDR3 is 16 amino acids long. Germline CDR1 is GTSNPN and CDR2 is SVGIG (reference sequence).

The chain is built from TRBV28 and TRBJ2-7; 8 nucleotides align to TRBD1. Germline CDR1 is MDHEN and CDR2 is SYDVKM. The CDR3 loop spans 11 amino acids. J gave up 13 bases and V 4 bases, and 6 bases lay outside the gene matches. CDR3 nucleotide sequence: TGTGCCAGCAGTTCCAACAGGGGGGATTACTTC. This translates into CASSSNRGDYF.

The genes are TRBV5-1 and TRBJ2-5, with TRBD1 identical over 7 bases. J gave up 4 bases and V 8 bases, and 11 bases lay outside the gene matches. The length of the CDR3 is 14 residues. Per the germline V gene, CDR1 is SGHRS and CDR2 is YFSETQ. This CDR3 is CASRVSGTVETQYF. CDR3 coding DNA: TGCGCCAGTAGGGTTTCCGGGACAGTAGAGACCCAGTACTTC.

The V call is TRBV5-1, the J call TRBJ2-3; 8 nucleotides agree with TRBD2. In germline, CDR1 is SGHRS, CDR2 YFSETQ. The CDR3 is 18 residues long. Losses at the gene ends were 0 bases for V and 0 bases for J; bases not matched to a gene: 9. The CDR3 sequence: CASSLAGAGGLSTDTQYF. In DNA form, the CDR3 reads TGCGCCAGCAGCTTGGCAGGTGCGGGAGGCTTAAGCACAGATACGCAGTATTTT.

The chain employs TRBV5-1 and TRBJ1-1; D unclear. Per the germline V gene, CDR1 is SGHRS and CDR2 is YFSETQ. The ends were cut back, 0 bases at V and 1 base at J, with 7 bases in the middle. The CDR3 totals 14 residues. The CDR3 DNA reads as TGCGCCAGCAGCTTGGCCGGCCAGAACACTGAAGCTTTCTTT. It specifies CASSLAGQNTEAFF. The entire variable domain, with the rest obtained from reference TRBV5-1 and TRBJ1-1, is as follows: KAGVTQTPRYLIKTRGQQVTLSCSPISGHRSVSWYQQTPGQGLQFLFEYFSETQRNKGNFPGRFSGRQFSNSRSEMNVSTLELGDSALYLCASSLAGQNTEAFFGQGTRLTVV.

The chain recombines TRBV28 with TRBJ2-7; possibly TRBD2 for D (6 bases). Trimming removed 5 bases at V and 1 base at J, with 18 bases between. Germline loops: CDR1 MDHEN, CDR2 SYDVKM. There are 16 residues in the CDR3. The CDR3 sequence: CASSTPPGDLSYEQYF. The CDR3, as DNA: TGTGCCAGCAGTACCCCCCCGGGGGACCTGTCCTACGAGCAGTACTTC.

V gene TRBV4-1 combines with J gene TRBJ2-4; no clear D. V was pared by 0 bases and J by 8 bases, with 17 bases between. The CDR3 totals 16 residues. Germline CDR1 MGHRA, CDR2 YSYEKL. CDR3 nucleotide sequence: TGCGCCAGCAGCCAAGATATGGGGTCTACTATTTACATTCAGTACTTC. The encoded protein is CASSQDMGSTIYIQYF.

V is TRBV18 and J is TRBJ1-5; weak D call: TRBD1 (6 bases). The CDR3 is made up of 13 amino acids. Trimming removed 1 base from V and 6 bases from J, with 7 bases in between. Germline V gene lookup returns CDR1 KGHSH and CDR2 LQKENI. This chain's CDR3 is CASSPQGVQPQHF. The CDR3 nucleotides are TGTGCCAGCTCACCACAGGGGGTTCAGCCCCAGCATTTT. Full variable domain (missing parts from reference TRBV18 and TRBJ1-5): NAGVMQNPRHLVRRRGQEARLRCSPMKGHSHVYWYRQLPEEGLKFMVYLQKENIIDESGMPKERFSAEFPKEGPSILRIQQVVRGDSAAYFCASSPQGVQPQHFGDGTRLSIL.

In nucleotides, the CDR3 is TGTGCCAGCAGTGCCGGGACTAGCGCATACAATGAGCAGTTCTTC. Its protein is CASSAGTSAYNEQFF. The chain recombines TRBV28 with TRBJ2-1; 10 nucleotides align to TRBD2. V gave up 5 bases and J gave up 4 bases; unmatched junction bases: 5. This CDR3 contains 15 residues. Germline lookup yields CDR1 MDHEN and CDR2 SYDVKM. The full variable domain, its missing parts supplied by reference TRBV28 and TRBJ2-1, is DVKVTQSSRYLVKRTGEKVFLECVQDMDHENMFWYRQDPGLGLRLIYFSYDVKMKEKGDIPEGYSVSREKKERFSLILESASTNQTSMYLCASSAGTSAYNEQFFGPGTRLTVL.

The chain links TRBV5-5 to TRBJ2-7, with D possibly TRBD2 on 6 matching bases. CDR1 and CDR2 from the germline V gene are SGHKS and YYEKEE (reference sequence). The length of the CDR3 is 15 residues. V lost 4 bases and J lost 3, with 17 bases in between. The CDR3 DNA is TGTGCCAGCAGCCTCGAGGAGCGGGCTTTCTACGAGCAGTACTTC. This codes for CASSLEERAFYEQYF.

V and J are TRBV5-1 and TRBJ2-7; 8 bases are shared with TRBD1. The CDR3 has 15 residues. V was pared by 0 bases and J by 2 bases, with 4 bases of the junction left unmatched. Germline CDR1 SGHRS, CDR2 YFSETQ. As DNA, the CDR3 is TGCGCCAGCAGCTTGGACGGGACAGGAACCTACGAGCAGTACTTC. It translates to CASSLDGTGTYEQYF.

The chain links TRBV14 to TRBJ1-6; 7 nucleotides align to TRBD1. Germline V gene data show CDR1 as SGHDN and CDR2 as FVKESK. CDR3 size: 14 residues. The junction had 5 bases not matched to a gene; V was cut back by 4 bases and J by 8 bases. The CDR3 bases are TGTGCCAGCAGCCGAGGGACAGAGCATTCACCCCTCCACTTT. Protein product: CASSRGTEHSPLHF.

V usage is TRBV6-6 and J usage is TRBJ1-3; 9 positions match TRBD1. In germline, CDR1 is MNHNY, CDR2 SVGAGI (reference sequence). The CDR3 has 15 residues. V gave up 6 bases and J gave up 4 bases; unmatched junction bases: 7. CDR3 sequence: CASRGGQGGGNTIYF. The CDR3 nucleotides read TGTGCCAGCAGAGGGGGACAGGGCGGAGGAAACACCATATATTTT.

The chain links TRBV7-3 to TRBJ2-1, with TRBD2 as a possible D gene (7 bases). There are 19 residues in the CDR3. Germline V gene lookup returns CDR1 SGHTA and CDR2 FQGTGA. V dropped 2 bases and J dropped 5 bases, with 25 bases sitting between them. The CDR3 bases are TGTGCCAGCAGCTTACGGGGGGCAGGGGTGAGGTTCACGGACAATGAGCAGTTCTTC. Translating gives CASSLRGAGVRFTDNEQFF. Full variable domain (outside the CDR3, taken from reference TRBV7-3 and TRBJ2-1): GAGVSQTPSNKVTEKGKYVELRCDPISGHTALYWYRQSLGQGPEFLIYFQGTGAADDSGLPNDRFFAVRPEGSVSTLKIQRTERGDSAVYLCASSLRGAGVRFTDNEQFFGPGTRLTVL.

There are a few counts of this clone. The V and J genes are TRBV1 and TRBJ1-5; the table names TRBD1, a call not compared with the DNA. TRBV1 is classified as a pseudogene. This CDR3 spans 17 amino acids. The CDR3 region has the DNA TGCACCAGCAGTCACCGGGACAGAGATTATAGCAATCAGCCCCAGCATTTT. Its translation: CTSSHRDRDYSNQPQHF.

This sequence joins TRBV11-2 and TRBJ2-2; tentative D call: TRBD2 (5 bases). The V gene lost 3 bases and the J gene lost 4 bases, with 9 bases spanning the gap. The CDR3 runs 14 residues. Germline lookup yields CDR1 SGHAT and CDR2 FQNNGV. CDR3 region: CASSLDAGTGELFF. For the CDR3, the DNA is TGTGCCAGCAGCTTGGATGCGGGCACCGGGGAGCTGTTTTTT.

The chain is built from TRBV7-9 and TRBJ2-2; no firm D call. The germline V gene encodes CDR1 SEHNR and CDR2 FQNEAQ (reference sequence). The V and J ends lost 3 bases and 3 bases respectively, with 8 bases between them. The CDR3 runs 14 residues. CDR3 sequence: CASSFFGHTGELFF. The CDR3 bases are TGTGCCAGCAGCTTTTTCGGACACACCGGGGAGCTGTTTTTT.